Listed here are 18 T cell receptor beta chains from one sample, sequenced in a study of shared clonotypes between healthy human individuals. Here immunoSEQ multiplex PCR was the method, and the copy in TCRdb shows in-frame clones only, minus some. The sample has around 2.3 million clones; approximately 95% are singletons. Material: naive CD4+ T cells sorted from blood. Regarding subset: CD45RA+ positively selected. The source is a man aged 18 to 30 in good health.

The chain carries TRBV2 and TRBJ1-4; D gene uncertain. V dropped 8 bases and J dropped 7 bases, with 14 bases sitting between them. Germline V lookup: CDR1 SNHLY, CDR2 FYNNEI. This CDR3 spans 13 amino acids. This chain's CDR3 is CASSRGRGEKLFF. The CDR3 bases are TGTGCCAGCTCGCGGGGTCGGGGTGAAAAACTGTTTTTT.

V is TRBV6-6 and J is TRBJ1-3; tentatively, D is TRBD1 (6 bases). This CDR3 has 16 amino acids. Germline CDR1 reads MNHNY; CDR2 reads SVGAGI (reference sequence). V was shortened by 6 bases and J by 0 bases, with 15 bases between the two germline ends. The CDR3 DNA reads TGTGCCAGCAGACCGATGGGGGCTAACTCTGGAAACACCATATATTTT. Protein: CASRPMGANSGNTIYF.

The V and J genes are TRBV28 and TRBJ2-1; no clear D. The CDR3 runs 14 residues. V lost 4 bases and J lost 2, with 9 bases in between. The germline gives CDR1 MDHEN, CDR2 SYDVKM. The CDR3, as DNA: TGTGCCAGCAGTTCTGCCGGGCCCTACAATGAGCAGTTCTTC. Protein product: CASSSAGPYNEQFF.

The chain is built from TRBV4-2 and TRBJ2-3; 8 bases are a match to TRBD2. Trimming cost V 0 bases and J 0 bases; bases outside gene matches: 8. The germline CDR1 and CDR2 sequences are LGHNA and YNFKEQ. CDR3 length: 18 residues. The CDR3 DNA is TGTGCCAGCAGCCAAGAAATGCAGCGGGAGCTAAGCACAGATACGCAGTATTTT. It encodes CASSQEMQRELSTDTQYF.

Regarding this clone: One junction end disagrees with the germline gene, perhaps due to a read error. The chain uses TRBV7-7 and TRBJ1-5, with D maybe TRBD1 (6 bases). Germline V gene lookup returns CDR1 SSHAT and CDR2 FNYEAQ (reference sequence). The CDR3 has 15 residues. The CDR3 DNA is TGTGCTAGCAGCTTAGTGGACAGCGACAATCAGCCCCAGCATTTT. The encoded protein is CASSLVDSDNQPQHF.

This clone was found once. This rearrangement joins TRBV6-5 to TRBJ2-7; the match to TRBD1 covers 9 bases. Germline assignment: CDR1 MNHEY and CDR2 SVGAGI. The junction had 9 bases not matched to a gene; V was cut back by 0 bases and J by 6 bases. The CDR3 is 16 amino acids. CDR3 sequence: CASSYSTGQGPPEQYF. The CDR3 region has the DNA TGTGCCAGCAGTTACTCGACGGGACAGGGTCCACCCGAGCAGTACTTC.

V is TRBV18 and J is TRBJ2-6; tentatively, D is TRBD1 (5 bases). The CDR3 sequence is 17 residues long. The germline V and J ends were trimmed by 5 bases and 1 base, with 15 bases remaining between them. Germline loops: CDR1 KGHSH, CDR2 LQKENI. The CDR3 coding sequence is TGTGCCAGCTCAGATTACATTCAGGGTTCTGGGGCCAACGTCCTGACTTTC. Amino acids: CASSDYIQGSGANVLTF.

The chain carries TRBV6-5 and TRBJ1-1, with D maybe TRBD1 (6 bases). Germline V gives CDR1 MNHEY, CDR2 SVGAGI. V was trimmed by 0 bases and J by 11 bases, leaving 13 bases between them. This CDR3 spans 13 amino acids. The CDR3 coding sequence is TGTGCCAGCAGTTACTCAGACAGGACGGTGGCTTTCTTT. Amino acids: CASSYSDRTVAFF.

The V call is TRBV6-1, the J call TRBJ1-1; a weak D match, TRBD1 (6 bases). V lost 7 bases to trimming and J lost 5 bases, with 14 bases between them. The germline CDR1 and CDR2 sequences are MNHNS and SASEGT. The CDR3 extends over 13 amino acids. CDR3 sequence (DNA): TGTGCCAGCACCAGGGGCCAGGGGACTGAAGCTTTCTTT. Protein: CASTRGQGTEAFF.

CDR3 region: CARAGQDYQETQYF. CDR3 nucleotide sequence: TGTGCCAGAGCCGGACAGGATTACCAAGAGACCCAGTACTTC. The chain recombines TRBV5-4 with TRBJ2-5; 7 nucleotides agree with TRBD1. The CDR3 totals 14 residues. Looked up from germline, CDR1 is SGHNT and CDR2 is YYREEE (reference sequence). Trimming took 8 bases from V and 0 from J; bases not matched to a gene: 7. Variable domain in full (rest from reference TRBV5-4 and TRBJ2-5): ETGVTQSPTHLIKTRGQQVTLRCSSQSGHNTVSWYQQALGQGPQFIFQYYREEENGRGNFPPRFSGLQFPNYSSELNVNALELDDSALYLCARAGQDYQETQYFGPGTRLLVL.

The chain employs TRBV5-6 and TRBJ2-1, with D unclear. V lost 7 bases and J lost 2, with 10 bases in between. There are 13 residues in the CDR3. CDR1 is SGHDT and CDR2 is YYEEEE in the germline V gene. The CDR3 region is CASVLGAYNEQFF. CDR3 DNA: TGTGCCAGCGTACTTGGGGCCTACAATGAGCAGTTCTTC.

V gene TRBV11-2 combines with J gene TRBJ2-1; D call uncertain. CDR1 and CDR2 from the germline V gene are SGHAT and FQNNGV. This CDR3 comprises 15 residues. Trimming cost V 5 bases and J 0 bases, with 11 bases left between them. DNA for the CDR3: TGTGCCAGCAGCCCTCAGAAGGGCTCCTACAATGAGCAGTTCTTC. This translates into CASSPQKGSYNEQFF.

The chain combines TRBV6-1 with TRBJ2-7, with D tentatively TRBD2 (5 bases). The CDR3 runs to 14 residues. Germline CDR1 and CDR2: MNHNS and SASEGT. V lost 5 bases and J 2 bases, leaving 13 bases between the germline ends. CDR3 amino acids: CASSKRFGAYEQYF. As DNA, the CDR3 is TGTGCCAGCAGTAAAAGGTTCGGGGCCTACGAGCAGTACTTC.

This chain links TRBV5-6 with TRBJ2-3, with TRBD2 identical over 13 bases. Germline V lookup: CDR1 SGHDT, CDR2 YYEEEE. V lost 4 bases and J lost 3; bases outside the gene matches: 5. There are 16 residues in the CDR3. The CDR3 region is CASSTGTSGTTDTQYF. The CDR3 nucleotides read TGTGCCAGCAGCACCGGGACTAGCGGGACTACAGATACGCAGTATTTT. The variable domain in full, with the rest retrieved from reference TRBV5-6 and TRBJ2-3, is DAGVTQSPTHLIKTRGQQVTLRCSPKSGHDTVSWYQQALGQGPQFIFQYYEEEERQRGNFPDRFSGHQFPNYSSELNVNALLLGDSALYLCASSTGTSGTTDTQYFGPGTRLTVL.

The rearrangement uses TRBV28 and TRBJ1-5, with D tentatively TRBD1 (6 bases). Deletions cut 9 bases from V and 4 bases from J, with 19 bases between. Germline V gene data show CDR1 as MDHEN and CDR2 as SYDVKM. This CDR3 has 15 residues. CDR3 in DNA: TGTGCCAGTTCCGGGGACACAACCCCAAATCAGCCCCAGCATTTT. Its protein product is CASSGDTTPNQPQHF.

In DNA, the CDR3 is TGTGCCAGCAGCCGGGCAGGGGGCCTACCAGATACGCAGTATTTT. This gives the protein CASSRAGGLPDTQYF. The V gene is TRBV7-9, the J gene TRBJ2-3, with 8 nucleotides matching TRBD1. Germline V CDR1 and CDR2: SEHNR, FQNEAQ (reference sequence). The CDR3 is made up of 15 amino acids. Trimming took 5 bases from V and 4 from J; bases not matched to a gene: 8.

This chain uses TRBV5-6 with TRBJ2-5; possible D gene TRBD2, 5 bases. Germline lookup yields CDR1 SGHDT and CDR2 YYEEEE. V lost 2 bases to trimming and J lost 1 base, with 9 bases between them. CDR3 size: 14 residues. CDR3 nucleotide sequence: TGTGCCAGCAGCTTCCCCGGACTCCAAGAGACCCAGTACTTC. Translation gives CASSFPGLQETQYF.

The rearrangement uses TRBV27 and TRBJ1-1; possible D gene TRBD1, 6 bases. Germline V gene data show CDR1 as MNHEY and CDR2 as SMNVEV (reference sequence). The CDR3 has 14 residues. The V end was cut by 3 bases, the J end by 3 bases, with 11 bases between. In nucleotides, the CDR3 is TGTGCCAGCAGTTTCAGGGGATCAGACACTGAAGCTTTCTTT. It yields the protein CASSFRGSDTEAFF.